This T cell receptor beta chain was captured in a study of tumor and adjacent non-tumor tissue in lung cancer. Points from the study as a whole: Patients with more diverse tumor TCRs had worse survival. Significantly higher TCR diversity was found in tumor than normal lung.

TCRbeta libraries were built with three rounds of nested PCR, modified from ARM-PCR. TCRdb called the multiplex PCR reads again in MiXCR, with one record for every CDR3 protein. The sample lists 90,000 to 110,000 distinct CDR3 sequences, 60% to 80% occurring once. No cell sorting was done before RNA was extracted from the tissue. The normal lung tissue was taken more than 3 cm from the tumor edge. Worth noting for this clonotype: Its antigen is unidentified.

The TCR originated in a man aged 55 to 70 with non-small cell lung cancer. The sample comprised distant non-tumor lung tissue.

The CDR3 here is CASSHTMGREQYF. For the CDR3, the DNA is TGTGCCAGCAGCCATACGATGGGGCGCGAGCAGTACTTC. The chain couples TRBV4-2 to TRBJ2-7; D is possibly TRBD1 (5 bases). Germline assignment: CDR1 LGHNA and CDR2 YNFKEQ. CDR3 size: 13 residues. Trimming left V 3 bases short and J 6 bases short, with 12 bases between.